This T cell receptor beta chain was retrieved from a study of Ad26.COV2.S vaccination and SARS-CoV-2 variants. The wider study: Dosing was one shot or two shots 56 days apart.

General observations from the study: Placebo recipients had lower spike-specific TCR breadth than vaccine recipients. Possibly, TCR breadth and depth analyses underestimated total T cell responses.

Method: immunoSEQ multiplex PCR; TCRdb's copy keeps in-frame clones and lacks some. The table records more than 250,000 clones, more than 70% of them present only once. Germline V gene data show CDR1 as MNHNS and CDR2 as SASEGT. The CDR3 extends over 13 amino acids. Trimming stripped 1 base from V and 5 bases from J, with 6 bases between. Concerning this clone itself: The antigen is unknown.

Specified treatment: about 20 received Ad26.COV2.S at low or high dose, single or two shots; several received placebo; per-sample allocation not given. Each sample was drawn 63 days after the first injection (of vaccine or placebo). The J gene is TRBJ1-3, the V gene TRBV6-1; D unresolved. Here the sequenced sample was peripheral blood, taken in a trial of Ad26.COV2.S vaccine versus placebo. This TCR came from a person between 18 and 65 years old who received the Ad26.COV2.S COVID-19 vaccine or a placebo. The CDR3 DNA sequence: TGTGCCAGCAGTGAAGTTGGCCGAAACACCATATATTTT. Amino acid sequence: CASSEVGRNTIYF.